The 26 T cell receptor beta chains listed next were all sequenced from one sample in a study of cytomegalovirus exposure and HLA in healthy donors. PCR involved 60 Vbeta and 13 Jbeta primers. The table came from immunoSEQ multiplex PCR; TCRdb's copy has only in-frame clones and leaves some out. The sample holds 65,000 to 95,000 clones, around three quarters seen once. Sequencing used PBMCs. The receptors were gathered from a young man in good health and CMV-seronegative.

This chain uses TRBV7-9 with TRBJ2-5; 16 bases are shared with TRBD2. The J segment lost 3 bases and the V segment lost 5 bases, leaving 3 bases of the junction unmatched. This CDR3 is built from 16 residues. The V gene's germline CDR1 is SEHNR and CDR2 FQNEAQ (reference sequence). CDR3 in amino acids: CASSKGTSGREETQYF. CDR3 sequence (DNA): TGTGCCAGCAGCAAAGGGACTAGCGGGAGGGAAGAGACCCAGTACTTC.

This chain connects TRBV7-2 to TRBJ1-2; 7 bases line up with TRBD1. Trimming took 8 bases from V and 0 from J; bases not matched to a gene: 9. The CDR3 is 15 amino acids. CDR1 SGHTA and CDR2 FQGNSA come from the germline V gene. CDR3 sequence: CASASRQGANYGYTF. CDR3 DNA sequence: TGTGCCAGCGCTAGCCGGCAGGGGGCTAACTATGGCTACACCTTC. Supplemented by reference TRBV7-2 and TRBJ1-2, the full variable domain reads GAGVSQSPSNKVTEKGKDVELRCDPISGHTALYWYRQSLGQGLEFLIYFQGNSAPDKSGLPSDRFSAERTGGSVSTLTIQRTQQEDSAVYLCASASRQGANYGYTFGSGTRLTVV.

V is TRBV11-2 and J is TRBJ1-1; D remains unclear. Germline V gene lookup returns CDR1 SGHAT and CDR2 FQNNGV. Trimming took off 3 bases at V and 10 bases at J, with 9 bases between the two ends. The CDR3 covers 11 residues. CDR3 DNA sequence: TGTGCCAGCAGCTTGTTTGAGGGAGCTTTCTTT. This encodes CASSLFEGAFF.

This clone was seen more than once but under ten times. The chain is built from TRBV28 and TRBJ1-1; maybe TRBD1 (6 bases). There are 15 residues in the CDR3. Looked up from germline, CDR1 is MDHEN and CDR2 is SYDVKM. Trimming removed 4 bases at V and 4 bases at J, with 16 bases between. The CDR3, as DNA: TGTGCCAGCAGTTCATCAGGGGTTGGGGTCACTGAAGCTTTCTTT. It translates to CASSSSGVGVTEAFF.

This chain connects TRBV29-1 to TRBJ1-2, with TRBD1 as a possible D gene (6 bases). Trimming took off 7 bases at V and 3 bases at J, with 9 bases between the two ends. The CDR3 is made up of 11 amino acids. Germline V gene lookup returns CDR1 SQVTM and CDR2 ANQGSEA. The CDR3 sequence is CSADSHYGYTF. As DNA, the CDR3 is TGCAGCGCGGACAGCCACTATGGCTACACCTTC. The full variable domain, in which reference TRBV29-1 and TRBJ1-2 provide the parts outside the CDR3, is SAVISQKPSRDICQRGTSLTIQCQVDSQVTMMFWYRQQPGQSLTLIATANQGSEATYESGFVIDKFPISRPNLTFSTLTVSNMSPEDSSIYLCSADSHYGYTFGSGTRLTVV.

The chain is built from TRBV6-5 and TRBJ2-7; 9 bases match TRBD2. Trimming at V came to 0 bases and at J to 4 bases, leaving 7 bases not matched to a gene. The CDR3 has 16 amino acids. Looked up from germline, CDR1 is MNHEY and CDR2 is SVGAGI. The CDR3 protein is CASSYSSSGRPYEQYF. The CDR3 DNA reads TGTGCCAGCAGTTACTCTTCCAGCGGGAGGCCGTACGAGCAGTACTTC.

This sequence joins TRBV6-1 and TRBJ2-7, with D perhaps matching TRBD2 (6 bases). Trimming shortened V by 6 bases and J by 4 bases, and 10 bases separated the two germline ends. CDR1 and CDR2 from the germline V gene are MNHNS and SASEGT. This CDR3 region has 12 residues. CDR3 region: CASRDYLYEQYF. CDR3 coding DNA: TGTGCCAGCAGGGACTATCTATACGAGCAGTACTTC.

The CDR3 DNA is TGTGCCAGCAGCGGGGGACAGAATTTCCAAGAGACCCAGTACTTC. Translating it yields CASSGGQNFQETQYF. V usage is TRBV5-6 and J usage is TRBJ2-5; 7 nucleotides line up with TRBD1. Germline V gene data show CDR1 as SGHDT and CDR2 as YYEEEE. The V and J ends lost 4 bases and 1 base, in that order; junction bases with no gene match: 7. This CDR3 region has 15 residues.

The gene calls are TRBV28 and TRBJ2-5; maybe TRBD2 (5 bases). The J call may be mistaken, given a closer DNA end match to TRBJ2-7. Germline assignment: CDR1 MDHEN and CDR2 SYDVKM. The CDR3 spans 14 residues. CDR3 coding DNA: TGTGCCAGCAACACTCCAGAGGGCTCCTACGAGCAGTACTTC. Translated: CASNTPEGSYEQYF.

CDR3 nucleotide sequence: TGTGCCAGCAGTTTAAAGGGGAGGGGCTACACCTTC. It yields the protein CASSLKGRGYTF. The chain combines TRBV28 with TRBJ1-2; maybe TRBD1 (5 bases). The CDR3 is 12 amino acids. The germline V gene encodes CDR1 MDHEN and CDR2 SYDVKM. Trimming took off 2 bases at V and 8 bases at J, with 9 bases between the two ends.

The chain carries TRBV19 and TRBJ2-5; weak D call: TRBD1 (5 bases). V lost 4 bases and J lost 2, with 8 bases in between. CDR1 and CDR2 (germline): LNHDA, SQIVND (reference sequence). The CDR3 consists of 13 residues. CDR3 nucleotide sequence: TGTGCCAGTAGTACCCAGGGACAAGAGACCCAGTACTTC. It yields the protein CASSTQGQETQYF.

For the CDR3, the DNA is TGTGCTAGTGGCAGAGACAGTACCAAAGAGACCCAGTACTTC. Its translation is CASGRDSTKETQYF. The rearrangement links TRBV12-5 to TRBJ2-5, with D possibly being TRBD1 (5 bases). Between the trimmed V and J ends, which lost 6 bases and 3 bases, there was a span of 14 bases. Per the germline V gene, CDR1 is LGHNT and CDR2 is FRNRAP. CDR3 length equals 14 residues.

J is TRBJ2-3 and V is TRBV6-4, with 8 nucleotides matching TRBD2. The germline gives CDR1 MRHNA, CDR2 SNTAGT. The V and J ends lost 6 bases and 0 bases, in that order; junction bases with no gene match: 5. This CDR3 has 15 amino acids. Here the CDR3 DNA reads TGTGCCAGCAGCTTTAGCGGGACTAGCACAGATACGCAGTATTTT. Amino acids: CASSFSGTSTDTQYF.

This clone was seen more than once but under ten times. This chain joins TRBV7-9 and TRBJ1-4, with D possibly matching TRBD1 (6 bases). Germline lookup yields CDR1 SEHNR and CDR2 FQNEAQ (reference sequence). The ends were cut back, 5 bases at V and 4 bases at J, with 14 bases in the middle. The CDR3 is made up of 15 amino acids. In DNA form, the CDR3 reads TGTGCCAGCAGCCAGACGACAGGTGGTAATGAAAAACTGTTTTTT. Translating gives CASSQTTGGNEKLFF.

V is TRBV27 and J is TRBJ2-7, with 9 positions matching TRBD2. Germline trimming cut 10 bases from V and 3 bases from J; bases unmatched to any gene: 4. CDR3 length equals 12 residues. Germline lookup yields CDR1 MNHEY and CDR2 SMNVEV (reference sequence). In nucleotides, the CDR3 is TGTGCCACCGGACTAGCGAACTACGAGCAGTACTTC. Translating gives CATGLANYEQYF.

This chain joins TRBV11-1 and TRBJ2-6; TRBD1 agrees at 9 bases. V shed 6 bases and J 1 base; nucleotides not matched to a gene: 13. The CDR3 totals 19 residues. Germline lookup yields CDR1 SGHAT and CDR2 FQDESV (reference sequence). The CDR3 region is CASRPTTGTGRSGANVLTF. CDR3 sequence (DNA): TGTGCCAGCAGACCTACAACCGGGACAGGGAGATCTGGGGCCAACGTCCTGACTTTC.

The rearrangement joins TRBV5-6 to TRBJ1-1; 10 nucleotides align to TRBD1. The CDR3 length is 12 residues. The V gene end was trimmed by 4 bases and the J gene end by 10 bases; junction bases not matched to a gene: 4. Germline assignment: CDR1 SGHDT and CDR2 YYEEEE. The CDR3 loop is CASSHRDRGAFF. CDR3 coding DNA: TGTGCCAGCAGCCATCGGGACAGGGGAGCTTTCTTT.

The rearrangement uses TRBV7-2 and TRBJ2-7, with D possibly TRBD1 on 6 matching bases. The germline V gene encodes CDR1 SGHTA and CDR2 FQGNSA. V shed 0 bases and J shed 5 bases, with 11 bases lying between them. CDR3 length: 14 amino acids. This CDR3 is CASSLAHRDNEQYF. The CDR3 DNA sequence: TGTGCCAGCAGCTTAGCGCACAGGGATAACGAGCAGTACTTC. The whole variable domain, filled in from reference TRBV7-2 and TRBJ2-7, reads GAGVSQSPSNKVTEKGKDVELRCDPISGHTALYWYRQSLGQGLEFLIYFQGNSAPDKSGLPSDRFSAERTGGSVSTLTIQRTQQEDSAVYLCASSLAHRDNEQYFGPGTRLTVT.

DNA of the CDR3: TGTGCCAGCAGCTTAGTCGTCAGGGAAGCTGAGAATGAGCAGTTCTTC. It is translated as CASSLVVREAENEQFF. This chain connects TRBV7-6 to TRBJ2-1, with a possible D match to TRBD1 (5 bases). Germline values: CDR1 SGHVS, CDR2 FNYEAQ. V was trimmed by 1 base and J by 7 bases, leaving 17 bases between them. The CDR3 is made up of 16 amino acids.

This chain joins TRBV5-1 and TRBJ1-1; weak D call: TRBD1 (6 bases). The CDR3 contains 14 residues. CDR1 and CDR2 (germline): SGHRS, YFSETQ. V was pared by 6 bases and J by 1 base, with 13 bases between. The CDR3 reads CASTQGPANTEAFF. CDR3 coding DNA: TGCGCCAGCACTCAGGGGCCCGCGAACACTGAAGCTTTCTTT.

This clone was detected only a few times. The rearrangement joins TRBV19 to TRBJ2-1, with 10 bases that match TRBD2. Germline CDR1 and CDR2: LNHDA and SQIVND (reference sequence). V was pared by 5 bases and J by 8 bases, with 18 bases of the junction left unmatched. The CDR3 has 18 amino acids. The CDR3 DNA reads TGTGCCAGTAGTGGCGACGGGCTAGCGGGAGCGGATGGCGATGAGCAGTTCTTC. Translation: CASSGDGLAGADGDEQFF.

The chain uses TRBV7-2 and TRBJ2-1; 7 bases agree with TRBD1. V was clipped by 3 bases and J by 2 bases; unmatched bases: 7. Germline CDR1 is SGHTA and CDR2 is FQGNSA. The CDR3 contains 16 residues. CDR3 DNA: TGTGCCAGCAGCTTTGAGGGGGCTAAGACCTACAATGAGCAGTTCTTC. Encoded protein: CASSFEGAKTYNEQFF.

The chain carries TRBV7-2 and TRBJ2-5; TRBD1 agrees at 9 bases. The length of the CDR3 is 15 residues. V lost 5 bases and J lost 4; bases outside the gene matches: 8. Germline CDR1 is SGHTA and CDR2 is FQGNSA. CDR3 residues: CASSGGTGRLETQYF. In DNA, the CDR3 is TGTGCCAGCAGCGGCGGGACAGGGAGACTAGAGACCCAGTACTTC.

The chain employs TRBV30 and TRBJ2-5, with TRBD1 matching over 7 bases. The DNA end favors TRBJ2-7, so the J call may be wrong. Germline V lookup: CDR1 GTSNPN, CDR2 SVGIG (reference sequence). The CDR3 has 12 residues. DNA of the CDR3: TGTGCCTTCCGGACAGGCCTTAGCGAGCAGTACTTC. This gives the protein CAFRTGLSEQYF.

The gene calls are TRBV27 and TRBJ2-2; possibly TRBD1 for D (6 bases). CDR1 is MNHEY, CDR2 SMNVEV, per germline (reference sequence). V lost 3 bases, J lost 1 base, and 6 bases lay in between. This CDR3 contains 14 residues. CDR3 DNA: TGTGCCAGCAGTTTGGGACAGAACACCGGGGAGCTGTTTTTT. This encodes CASSLGQNTGELFF.

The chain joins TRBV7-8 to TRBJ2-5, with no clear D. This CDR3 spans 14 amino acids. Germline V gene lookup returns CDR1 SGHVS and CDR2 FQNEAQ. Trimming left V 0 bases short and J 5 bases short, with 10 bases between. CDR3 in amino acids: CASSLARGVETQYF. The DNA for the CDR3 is TGTGCCAGCAGCTTAGCGCGCGGTGTGGAGACCCAGTACTTC.